This T cell receptor beta chain is drawn from a study of blood T cell repertoires in COVID-19. The study recruited people aged about 18 to 89 years across approximately 24 US areas. Method: immunoSEQ multiplex PCR; TCRdb's copy keeps in-frame clones and lacks some. Here the sample spans 350,000 to 400,000 clones, 88% being singletons. This CDR3 comprises 14 residues. V lost 8 bases and J lost 2; bases outside the gene matches: 9. Germline V gives CDR1 SGHRS, CDR2 YFSETQ. V and J are TRBV5-1 and TRBJ2-7; 8 nucleotides agree with TRBD1. The sample taken for sequencing was PBMCs or T cells enriched from blood (not recorded which). This clonotype originated in a young woman who had recovered from COVID-19. In nucleotides, the CDR3 is TGCGCCAGTTCAGGGGGCGGGAACCCCTACGAGCAGTACTTC. It yields the protein CASSGGGNPYEQYF.